The rows below give T cell receptor beta chains drawn from one sample of a study of HIV-infected patients and healthy controls. In TCRdb, the 5' RACE reads were re-called with MiXCR into one record per CDR3 protein. The table has 60,000 to 70,000 distinct CDR3 sequences, 15% to 20% seen once. The sample consisted of CD4+ T cells from blood. The receptors derive from a human donor in good health. The conserved cysteine and the conserved F or W are not part of the CDR3 here. The D gene is left open where the match is weak. Clone size, where shown, is once, few, many, or a class for clones that have expanded.

.,TRBJ1-1,14,many,TRBV4-3,ASSQQGTYMNTEAF
.,TRBJ2-4,13,.,TRBV6-2/TRBV6-3,ASSYSGISQNIQY
TRBD1,TRBJ2-3,10,.,TRBV6-5,ASSLTGDTQY
TRBD1,TRBJ1-5,15,many,TRBV20-1,SAPRLPGQGYNQPQH
.,TRBJ2-5,9,many,TRBV11-2,ASSNQETQY
.,TRBJ2-5,11,.,TRBV5-1,ASSPGLGETQY
.,TRBJ2-3,13,.,TRBV27,ASSRPGLPTDTQY
.,TRBJ1-6,17,many,TRBV2,ASSEVGHVLSSYNSPLH
.,TRBJ2-1,15,few,TRBV9,ASSPVVNGYSYNEQF
.,TRBJ1-5,12,few,TRBV12-3/TRBV12-4,ASSLKAGNQPQH
TRBD1,TRBJ1-6,14,.,TRBV7-3,ASSASDRGRGSPLH
TRBD2,TRBJ2-1,13,many,TRBV14,ASSQDGGFYNEQF
TRBD2,TRBJ2-7,15,many,TRBV12-3/TRBV12-4,ASSPYSGGAWSYEQY
.,TRBJ1-5,14,.,TRBV12-3/TRBV12-4,ASSPTGPGGNQPQH
.,TRBJ1-4,13,few,TRBV6-5,ASSYSPRVGEKLF
.,TRBJ2-7,12,.,TRBV5-6,ASSLRGIIYEQY
.,TRBJ2-7,11,.,TRBV30,AWSVKSYYEQY
TRBD1,TRBJ2-7,12,many,TRBV2,ASSDRTGYFEQY
TRBD1,TRBJ2-4,17,few,TRBV7-9,ASSLGGDRGRLSKNIQY
.,TRBJ1-1,11,few,TRBV5-6,ASSSRAGREAF
.,TRBJ1-4,12,few,TRBV5-1,ASSTQGYEEKLF
.,TRBJ1-6,14,few,TRBV2,ASREQTSSYNSPLH
.,TRBJ2-7,13,.,TRBV6-6,ASSYSGTMGYEQY
.,TRBJ2-1,12,.,TRBV29-1,SVSSLEGYNEQF
TRBD2,TRBJ2-7,13,few,TRBV19,ASSLSGRATYEQY
.,TRBJ2-1,13,many,TRBV20-1,SARGWEEGGNEQF
TRBD1,TRBJ1-2,13,few,TRBV7-2,ASSLQQGPGYGYT
TRBD2,TRBJ2-1,13,.,TRBV2,ASKGLAGSYNEQF
.,TRBJ2-2,11,many,TRBV10-3,AIRDPNTGELF
.,TRBJ1-4,15,.,TRBV20-1,SARGPGVRGPNEKLF
.,TRBJ1-1,11,.,TRBV3-1,ASSQWANTEAF
.,TRBJ2-7,11,few,TRBV6-1,ASSLVLSYEQY
TRBD1,TRBJ2-5,13,few,TRBV5-6,ASSKPGQSKETQY
.,TRBJ1-4,12,.,TRBV28,ASSLRPTNEKLF
.,TRBJ1-1,9,.,TRBV11-2,ASSSQWLAF
.,TRBJ1-1,11,few,TRBV7-9,ASSLEANTEAF
.,TRBJ1-1,11,many,TRBV12-3/TRBV12-4,ASSFAMNTEAF
.,TRBJ1-2,10,many,TRBV24-1,ATSHRFYGYT
TRBD1,TRBJ1-1,11,many,TRBV20-1,SAPDRVGTEAF
.,TRBJ1-1,13,few,TRBV12-3/TRBV12-4,ASSLKRLLATEAF